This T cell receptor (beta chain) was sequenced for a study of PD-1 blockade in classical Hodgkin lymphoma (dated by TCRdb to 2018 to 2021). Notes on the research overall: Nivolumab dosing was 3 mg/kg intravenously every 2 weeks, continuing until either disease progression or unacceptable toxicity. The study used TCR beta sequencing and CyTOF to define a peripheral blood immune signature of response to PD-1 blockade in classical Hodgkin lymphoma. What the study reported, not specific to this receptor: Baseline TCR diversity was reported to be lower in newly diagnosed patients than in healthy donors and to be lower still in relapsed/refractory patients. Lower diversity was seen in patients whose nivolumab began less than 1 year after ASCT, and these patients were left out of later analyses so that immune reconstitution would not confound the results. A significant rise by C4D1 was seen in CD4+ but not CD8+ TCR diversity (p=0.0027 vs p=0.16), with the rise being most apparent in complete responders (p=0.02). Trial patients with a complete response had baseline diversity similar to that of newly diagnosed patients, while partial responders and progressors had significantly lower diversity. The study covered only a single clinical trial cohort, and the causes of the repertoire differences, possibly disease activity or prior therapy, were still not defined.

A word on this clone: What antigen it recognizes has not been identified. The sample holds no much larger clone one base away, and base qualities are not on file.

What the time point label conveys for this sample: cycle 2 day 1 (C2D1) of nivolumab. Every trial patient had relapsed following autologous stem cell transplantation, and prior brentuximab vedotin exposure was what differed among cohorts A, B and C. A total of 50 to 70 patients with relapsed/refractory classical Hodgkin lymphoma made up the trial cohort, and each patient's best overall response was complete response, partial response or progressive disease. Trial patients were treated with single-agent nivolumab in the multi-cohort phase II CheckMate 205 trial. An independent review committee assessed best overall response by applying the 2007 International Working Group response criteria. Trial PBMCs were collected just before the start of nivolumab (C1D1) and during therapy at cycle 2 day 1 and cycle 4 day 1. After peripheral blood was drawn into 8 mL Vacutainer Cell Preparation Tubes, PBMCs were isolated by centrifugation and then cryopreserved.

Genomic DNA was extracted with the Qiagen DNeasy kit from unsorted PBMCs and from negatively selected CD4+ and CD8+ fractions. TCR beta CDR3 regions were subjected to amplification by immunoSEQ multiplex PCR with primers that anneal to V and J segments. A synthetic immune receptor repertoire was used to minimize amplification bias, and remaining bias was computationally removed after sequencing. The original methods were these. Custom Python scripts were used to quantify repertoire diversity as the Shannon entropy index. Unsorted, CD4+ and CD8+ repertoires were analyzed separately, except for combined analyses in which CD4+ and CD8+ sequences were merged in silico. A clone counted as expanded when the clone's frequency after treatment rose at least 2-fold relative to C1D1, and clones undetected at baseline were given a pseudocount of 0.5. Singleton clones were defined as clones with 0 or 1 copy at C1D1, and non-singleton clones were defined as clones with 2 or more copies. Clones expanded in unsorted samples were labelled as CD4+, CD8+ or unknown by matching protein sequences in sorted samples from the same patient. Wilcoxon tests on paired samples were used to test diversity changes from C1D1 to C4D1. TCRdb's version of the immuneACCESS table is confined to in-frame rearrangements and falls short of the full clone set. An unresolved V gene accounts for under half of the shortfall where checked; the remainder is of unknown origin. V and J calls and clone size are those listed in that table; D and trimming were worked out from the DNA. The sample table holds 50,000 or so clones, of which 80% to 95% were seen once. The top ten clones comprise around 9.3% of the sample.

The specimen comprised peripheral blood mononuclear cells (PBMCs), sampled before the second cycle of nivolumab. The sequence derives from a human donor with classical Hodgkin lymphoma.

The CDR3 in this case is CASSYPGQGSYEQYF. The nucleotides are TGTGCCAGCAGTTACCCAGGACAGGGATCCTACGAGCAGTACTTC. The chain joins TRBV6-5 to TRBJ2-7, and 8 junctional nucleotides match TRBD1. Spanning cysteine to phenylalanine, the CDR3 consists of 15 amino acids. The retained sequence is limited to the CDR3, 45 bases, with the frame set at the first base. V loses 2 bases at its end and J loses 1 base; junction bases beyond the gene matches: 4. CDR1 MNHEY and CDR2 SVGAGI were looked up in the germline V gene.